This T cell receptor (beta chain) was obtained from a study of T cells in Graves' hyperthyroidism and ophthalmopathy. The study, taken as a whole, reports: Expanded thyroid clonotypes (above 0.001) were mostly also found in blood. Model output signaled ophthalmopathy a median roughly 6 months ahead of onset.

This CDR3 contains 16 residues. Germline values: CDR1 MNHNS, CDR2 SASEGT. The ends lost 5 bases at V and 3 bases at J; junction bases unmatched: 10. Isolation of PBMCs was performed on 9.5 to 10 ml fresh peripheral blood. Amplified TCR beta CDR3 regions derived from RNA transcripts. First-round RT-PCR of the TCR CDR3 relied on the HTBI primer set. TCRdb itself ran the multiplex PCR reads through MiXCR, one entry per CDR3 protein. The sample holds about 400,000 distinct CDR3 sequences; roughly 13% are singletons and the top ten take 28%. This clonotype was recorded many times. Its antigen remains unknown.

What was sequenced was blood. The chain recombines TRBV6-1 with TRBJ1-1, with TRBD1 matching 9 bases. This clonotype was sampled from a man aged 45-65 years with Graves' ophthalmopathy. Written as DNA, the CDR3 is TGTGCCAGCAGTCAACCGGGACAGGGAACATACACTGAAGCTTTCTTT. It is translated as CASSQPGQGTYTEAFF.